The source of this TCR beta chain is a study of blood T cell repertoires in COVID-19. Original methodology: Using reference gene primer amplification, nucleated cell counts were estimated. Method: immunoSEQ multiplex PCR; TCRdb's copy keeps in-frame clones and lacks some. That table is the source of V, J and clone size, and D and trimming were worked out from the DNA. The sample consists of 90,000 to 130,000 clones, 65% to 85% of them appearing once. J gave up 4 bases and V 6 bases, and 9 bases lay outside the gene matches. The CDR3 consists of 14 residues. Germline V CDR1 and CDR2: ENHRY, SYGVKD. This chain links TRBV10-3 with TRBJ2-7; 7 nucleotides agree with TRBD2. The sequence derives from a woman between 65 and 79 years old with acute or convalescent COVID-19. Sequences were obtained from peripheral blood. The chain's CDR3 is CAISPRGDGYEQYF. DNA of the CDR3: TGTGCCATCAGCCCCCGGGGGGACGGGTACGAGCAGTACTTC.